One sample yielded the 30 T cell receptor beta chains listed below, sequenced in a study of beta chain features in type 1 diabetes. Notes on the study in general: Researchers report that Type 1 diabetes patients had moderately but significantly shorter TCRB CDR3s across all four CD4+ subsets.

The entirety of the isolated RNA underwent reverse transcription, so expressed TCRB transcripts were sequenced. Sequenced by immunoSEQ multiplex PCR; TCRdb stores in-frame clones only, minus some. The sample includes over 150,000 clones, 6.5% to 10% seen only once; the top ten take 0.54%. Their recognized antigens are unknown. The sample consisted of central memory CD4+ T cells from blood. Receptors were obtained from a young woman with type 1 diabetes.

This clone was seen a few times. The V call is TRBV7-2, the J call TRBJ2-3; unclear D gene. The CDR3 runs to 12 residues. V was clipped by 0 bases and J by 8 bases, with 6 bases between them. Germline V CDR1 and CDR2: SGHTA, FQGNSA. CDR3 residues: CASSLASITQYF. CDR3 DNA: TGTGCCAGCAGCTTAGCGAGTATTACGCAGTATTTT.

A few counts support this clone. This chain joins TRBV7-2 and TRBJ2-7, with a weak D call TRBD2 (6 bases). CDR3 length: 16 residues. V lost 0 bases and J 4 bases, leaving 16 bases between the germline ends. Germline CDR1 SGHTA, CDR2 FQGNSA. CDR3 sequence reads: CASSLALRDSKYEQYF. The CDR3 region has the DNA TGTGCCAGCAGCTTAGCGCTGCGGGATTCAAAATACGAGCAGTACTTC.

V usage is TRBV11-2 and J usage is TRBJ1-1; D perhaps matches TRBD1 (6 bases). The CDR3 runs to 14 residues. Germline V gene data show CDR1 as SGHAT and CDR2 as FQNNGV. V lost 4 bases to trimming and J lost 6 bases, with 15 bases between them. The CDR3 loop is CASSSSGDGAEAFF. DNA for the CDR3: TGTGCCAGCAGCTCGTCAGGGGACGGAGCTGAAGCTTTCTTT.

In nucleotides, the CDR3 is TGTGCCAGCTCACCTGATCTAGCGGGAGGCGAGCAGTACTTC. It codes for CASSPDLAGGEQYF. The rearrangement uses TRBV18 and TRBJ2-7, with TRBD2 matching 11 bases. Germline-derived CDR1 and CDR2 are KGHSH and LQKENI. V shed 3 bases, J shed 6 bases, and the junction held 4 bases outside the gene matches. There are 14 residues in the CDR3.

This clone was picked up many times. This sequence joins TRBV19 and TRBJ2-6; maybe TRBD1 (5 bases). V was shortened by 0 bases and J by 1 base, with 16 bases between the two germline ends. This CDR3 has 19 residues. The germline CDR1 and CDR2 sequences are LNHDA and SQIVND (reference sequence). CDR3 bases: TGTGCCAGTAGTATAGAGTGGCAGGGAATCTATTCTGGGGCCAACGTCCTGACTTTC. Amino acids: CASSIEWQGIYSGANVLTF.

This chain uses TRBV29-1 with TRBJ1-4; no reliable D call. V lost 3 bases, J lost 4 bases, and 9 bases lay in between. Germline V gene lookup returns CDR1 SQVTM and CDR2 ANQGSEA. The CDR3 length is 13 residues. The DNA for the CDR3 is TGCAGCGTTGATCACGGTAGTAATGAAAAACTGTTTTTT. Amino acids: CSVDHGSNEKLFF.

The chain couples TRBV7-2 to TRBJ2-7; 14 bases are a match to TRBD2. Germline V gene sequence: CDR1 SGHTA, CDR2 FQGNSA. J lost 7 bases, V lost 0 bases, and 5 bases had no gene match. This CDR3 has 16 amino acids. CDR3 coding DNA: TGTGCCAGCAGCTTAGCCGGGACTAGCGGGGGCCAAGAGCAGTACTTC. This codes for CASSLAGTSGGQEQYF.

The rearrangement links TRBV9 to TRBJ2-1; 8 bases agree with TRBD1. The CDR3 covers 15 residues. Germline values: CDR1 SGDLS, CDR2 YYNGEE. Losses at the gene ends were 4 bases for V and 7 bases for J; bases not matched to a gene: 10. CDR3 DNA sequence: TGTGCCAGCAGCCCACGGCAGGGGGCTTTTAATGAGCAGTTCTTC. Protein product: CASSPRQGAFNEQFF. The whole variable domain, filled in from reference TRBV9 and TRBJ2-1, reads DSGVTQTPKHLITATGQRVTLRCSPRSGDLSVYWYQQSLDQGLQFLIQYYNGEERAKGNILERFSAQQFPDLHSELNLSSLELGDSALYFCASSPRQGAFNEQFFGPGTRLTVL.

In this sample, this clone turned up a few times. The CDR3 reads CASSRGGSGTTYGYTF. CDR3 coding DNA: TGTGCCAGCAGCCGAGGGGGCTCGGGGACAACCTATGGCTACACCTTC. The V and J genes are TRBV7-8 and TRBJ1-2; 7 bases map to TRBD1. With 5 bases clipped from V and 4 bases from J, the junction kept 13 bases outside the gene matches. The CDR3 has 16 amino acids. The germline V gene has CDR1 SGHVS and CDR2 FQNEAQ.

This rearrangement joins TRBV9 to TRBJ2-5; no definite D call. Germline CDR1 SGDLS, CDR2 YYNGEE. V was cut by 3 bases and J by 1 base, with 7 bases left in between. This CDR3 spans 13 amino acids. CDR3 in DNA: TGTGCCAGCAGCGCAGACTTCCAAGAGACCCAGTACTTC. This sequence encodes CASSADFQETQYF.

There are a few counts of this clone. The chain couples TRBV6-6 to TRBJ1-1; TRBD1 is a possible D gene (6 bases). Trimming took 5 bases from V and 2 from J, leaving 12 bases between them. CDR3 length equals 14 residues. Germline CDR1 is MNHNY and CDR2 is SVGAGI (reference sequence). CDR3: CASSDGQINTEAFF. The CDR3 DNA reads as TGTGCCAGCAGTGACGGACAGATAAACACTGAAGCTTTCTTT.

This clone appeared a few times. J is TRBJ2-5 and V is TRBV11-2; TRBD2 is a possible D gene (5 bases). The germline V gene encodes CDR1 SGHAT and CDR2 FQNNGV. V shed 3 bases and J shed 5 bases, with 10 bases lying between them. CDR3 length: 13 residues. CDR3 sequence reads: CASSLVGEETQYF. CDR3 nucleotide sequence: TGTGCCAGCAGCTTGGTTGGGGAGGAGACCCAGTACTTC.

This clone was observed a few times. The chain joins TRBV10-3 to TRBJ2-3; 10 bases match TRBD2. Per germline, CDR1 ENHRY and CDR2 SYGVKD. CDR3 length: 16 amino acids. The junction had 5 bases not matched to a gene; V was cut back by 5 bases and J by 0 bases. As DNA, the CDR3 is TGTGCCATCAGTCCGCTAGCGGGGGCTAGCACAGATACGCAGTATTTT. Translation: CAISPLAGASTDTQYF.

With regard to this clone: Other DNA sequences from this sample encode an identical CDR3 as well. In DNA form, the CDR3 reads TGTGCCAGCTCACCCCGACAGGCCAGCTACGAGCAGTACTTC. Translated, it gives CASSPRQASYEQYF. The genes are TRBV18 and TRBJ2-7, with D maybe TRBD1 (6 bases). Germline V lookup: CDR1 KGHSH, CDR2 LQKENI. CDR3 length equals 14 residues. Trimming removed 3 bases at V and 3 bases at J, with 12 bases between.

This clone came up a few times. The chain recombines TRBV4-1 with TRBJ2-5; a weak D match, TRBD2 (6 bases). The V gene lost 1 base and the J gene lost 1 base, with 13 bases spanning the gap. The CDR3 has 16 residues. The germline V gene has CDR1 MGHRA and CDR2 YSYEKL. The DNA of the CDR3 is TGCGCCAGCAGCCAAGCGGCTAGCGTGGTCCAAGAGACCCAGTACTTC. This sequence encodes CASSQAASVVQETQYF.

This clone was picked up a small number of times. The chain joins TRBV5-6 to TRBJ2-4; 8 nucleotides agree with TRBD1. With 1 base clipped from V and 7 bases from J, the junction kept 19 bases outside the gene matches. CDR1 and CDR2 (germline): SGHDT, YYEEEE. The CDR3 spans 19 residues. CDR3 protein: CASSLQGPAVSRGRNIQYF. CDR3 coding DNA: TGTGCCAGCAGCTTGCAGGGCCCCGCCGTCTCCAGGGGGCGTAACATTCAGTACTTC.

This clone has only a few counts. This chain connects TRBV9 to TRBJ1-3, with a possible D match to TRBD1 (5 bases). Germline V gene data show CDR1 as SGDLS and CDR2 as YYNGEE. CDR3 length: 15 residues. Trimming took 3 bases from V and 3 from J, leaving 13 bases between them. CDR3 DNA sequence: TGTGCCAGCAGCGGGCCCAGGGCGTATGGAAACACCATATATTTT. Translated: CASSGPRAYGNTIYF. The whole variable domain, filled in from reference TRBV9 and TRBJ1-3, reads DSGVTQTPKHLITATGQRVTLRCSPRSGDLSVYWYQQSLDQGLQFLIQYYNGEERAKGNILERFSAQQFPDLHSELNLSSLELGDSALYFCASSGPRAYGNTIYFGEGSWLTVV.

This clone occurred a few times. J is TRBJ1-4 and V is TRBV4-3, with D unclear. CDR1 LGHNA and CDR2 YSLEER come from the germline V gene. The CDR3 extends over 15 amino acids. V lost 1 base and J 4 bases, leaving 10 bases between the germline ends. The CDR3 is CASSQVEGVNEKLFF. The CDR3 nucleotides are TGCGCCAGCAGCCAAGTCGAGGGTGTTAATGAAAAACTGTTTTTT.

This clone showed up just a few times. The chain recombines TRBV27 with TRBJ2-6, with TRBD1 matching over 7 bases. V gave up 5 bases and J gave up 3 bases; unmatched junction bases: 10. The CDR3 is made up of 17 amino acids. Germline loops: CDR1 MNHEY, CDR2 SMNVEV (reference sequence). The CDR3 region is CASSLRDSPRGANVLTF. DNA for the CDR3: TGTGCCAGCAGTCTCCGGGACAGTCCTCGTGGGGCCAACGTCCTGACTTTC.

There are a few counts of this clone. This chain's CDR3 is CASSQERTGGISPLHF. Written as DNA, the CDR3 is TGCGCCAGCAGCCAGGAACGGACAGGGGGCATATCACCCCTCCACTTT. The chain employs TRBV4-3 and TRBJ1-6, with TRBD1 matching over 11 bases. The trim removed 3 bases at V and 10 bases at J, leaving 8 bases unmatched. The germline V gene has CDR1 LGHNA and CDR2 YSLEER. The CDR3 is 16 residues long.

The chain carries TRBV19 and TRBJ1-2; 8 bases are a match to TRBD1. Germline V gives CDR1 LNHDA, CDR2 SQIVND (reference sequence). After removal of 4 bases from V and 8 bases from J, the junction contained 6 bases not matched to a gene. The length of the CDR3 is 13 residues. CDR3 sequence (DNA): TGTGCCAGTAGTACGGACAGGGCGGGCGGCTACACCTTC. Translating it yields CASSTDRAGGYTF.

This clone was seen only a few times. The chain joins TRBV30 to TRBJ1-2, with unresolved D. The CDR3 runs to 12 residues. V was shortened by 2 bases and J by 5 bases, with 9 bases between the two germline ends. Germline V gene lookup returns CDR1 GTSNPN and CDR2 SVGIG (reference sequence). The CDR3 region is CAWSKEVYGYTF. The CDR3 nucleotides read TGTGCCTGGAGTAAGGAGGTTTATGGCTACACCTTC.

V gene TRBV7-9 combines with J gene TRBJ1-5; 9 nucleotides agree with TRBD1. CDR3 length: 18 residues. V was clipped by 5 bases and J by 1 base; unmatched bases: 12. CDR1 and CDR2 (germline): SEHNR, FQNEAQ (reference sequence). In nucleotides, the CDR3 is TGTGCCAGCAGCACGGGACAGGGCCTGGCACTGAGCAATCAGCCCCAGCATTTT. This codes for CASSTGQGLALSNQPQHF.

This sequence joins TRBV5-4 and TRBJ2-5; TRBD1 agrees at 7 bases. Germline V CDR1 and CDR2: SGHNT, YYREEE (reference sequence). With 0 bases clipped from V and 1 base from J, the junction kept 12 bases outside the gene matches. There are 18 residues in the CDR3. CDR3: CASSLDLGGTVLQETQYF. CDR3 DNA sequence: TGTGCCAGCAGCTTGGACCTCGGTGGGACAGTGCTCCAAGAGACCCAGTACTTC.

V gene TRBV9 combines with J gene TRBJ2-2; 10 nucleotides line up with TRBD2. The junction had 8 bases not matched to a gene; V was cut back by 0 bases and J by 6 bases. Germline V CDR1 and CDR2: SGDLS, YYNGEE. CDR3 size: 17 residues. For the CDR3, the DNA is TGTGCCAGCAGCGTAGGAGGAAGCGGGAGGGCCCCCGGGGAGCTGTTTTTT. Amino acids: CASSVGGSGRAPGELFF.

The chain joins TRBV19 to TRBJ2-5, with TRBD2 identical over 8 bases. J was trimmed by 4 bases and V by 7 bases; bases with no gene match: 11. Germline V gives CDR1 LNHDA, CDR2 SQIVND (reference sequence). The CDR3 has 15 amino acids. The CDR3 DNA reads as TGTGCCAGTACCCTGAGGGGACTAGAAAGAGAGACCCAGTACTTC. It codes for CASTLRGLERETQYF.

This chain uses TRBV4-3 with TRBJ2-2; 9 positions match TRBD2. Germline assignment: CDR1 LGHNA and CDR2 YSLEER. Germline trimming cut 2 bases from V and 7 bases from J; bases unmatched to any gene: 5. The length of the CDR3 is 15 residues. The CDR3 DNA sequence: TGCGCCAGCAGCCAACTTAGCGGGAGAGTCGGGGAGCTGTTTTTT. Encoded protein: CASSQLSGRVGELFF.

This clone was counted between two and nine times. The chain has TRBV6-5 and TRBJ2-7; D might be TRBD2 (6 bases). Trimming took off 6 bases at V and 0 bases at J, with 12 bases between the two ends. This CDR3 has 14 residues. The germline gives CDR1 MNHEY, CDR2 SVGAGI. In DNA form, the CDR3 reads TGTGCCAGCAGGAGGGACTTTAGCTCCTACGAGCAGTACTTC. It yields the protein CASRRDFSSYEQYF.

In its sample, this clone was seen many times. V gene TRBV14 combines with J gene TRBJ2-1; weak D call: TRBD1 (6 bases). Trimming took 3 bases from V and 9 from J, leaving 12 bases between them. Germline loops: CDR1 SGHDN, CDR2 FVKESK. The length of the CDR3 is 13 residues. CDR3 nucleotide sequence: TGTGCCAGCAGCCATTACAGGGTAGCTGAGCAGTTCTTC. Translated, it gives CASSHYRVAEQFF.

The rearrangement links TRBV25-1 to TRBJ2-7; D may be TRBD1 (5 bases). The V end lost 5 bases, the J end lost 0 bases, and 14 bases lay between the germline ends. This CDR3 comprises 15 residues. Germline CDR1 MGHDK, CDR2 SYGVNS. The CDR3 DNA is TGTGCCAGCAGTACTTCTAGGGGCTACTCCTACGAGCAGTACTTC. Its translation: CASSTSRGYSYEQYF.